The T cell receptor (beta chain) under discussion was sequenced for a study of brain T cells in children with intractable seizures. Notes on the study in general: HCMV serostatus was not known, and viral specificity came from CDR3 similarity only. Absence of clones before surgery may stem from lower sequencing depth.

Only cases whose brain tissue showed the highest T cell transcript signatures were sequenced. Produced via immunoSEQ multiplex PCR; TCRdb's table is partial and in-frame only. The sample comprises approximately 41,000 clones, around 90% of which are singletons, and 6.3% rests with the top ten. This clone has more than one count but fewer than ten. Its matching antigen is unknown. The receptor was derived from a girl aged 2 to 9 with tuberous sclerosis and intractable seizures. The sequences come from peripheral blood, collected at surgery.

CDR3 DNA: TGCGCCAGCAGCCAAGGTGGTGCAGGGGGCGATACTGAAGCTTTCTTT. It yields the protein CASSQGGAGGDTEAFF. The chain combines TRBV4-1 with TRBJ1-1; TRBD1 matches at 8 bases. In germline, CDR1 is MGHRA, CDR2 YSYEKL. The CDR3 extends over 16 amino acids. J lost 5 bases, V lost 1 base, and 9 bases had no gene match.